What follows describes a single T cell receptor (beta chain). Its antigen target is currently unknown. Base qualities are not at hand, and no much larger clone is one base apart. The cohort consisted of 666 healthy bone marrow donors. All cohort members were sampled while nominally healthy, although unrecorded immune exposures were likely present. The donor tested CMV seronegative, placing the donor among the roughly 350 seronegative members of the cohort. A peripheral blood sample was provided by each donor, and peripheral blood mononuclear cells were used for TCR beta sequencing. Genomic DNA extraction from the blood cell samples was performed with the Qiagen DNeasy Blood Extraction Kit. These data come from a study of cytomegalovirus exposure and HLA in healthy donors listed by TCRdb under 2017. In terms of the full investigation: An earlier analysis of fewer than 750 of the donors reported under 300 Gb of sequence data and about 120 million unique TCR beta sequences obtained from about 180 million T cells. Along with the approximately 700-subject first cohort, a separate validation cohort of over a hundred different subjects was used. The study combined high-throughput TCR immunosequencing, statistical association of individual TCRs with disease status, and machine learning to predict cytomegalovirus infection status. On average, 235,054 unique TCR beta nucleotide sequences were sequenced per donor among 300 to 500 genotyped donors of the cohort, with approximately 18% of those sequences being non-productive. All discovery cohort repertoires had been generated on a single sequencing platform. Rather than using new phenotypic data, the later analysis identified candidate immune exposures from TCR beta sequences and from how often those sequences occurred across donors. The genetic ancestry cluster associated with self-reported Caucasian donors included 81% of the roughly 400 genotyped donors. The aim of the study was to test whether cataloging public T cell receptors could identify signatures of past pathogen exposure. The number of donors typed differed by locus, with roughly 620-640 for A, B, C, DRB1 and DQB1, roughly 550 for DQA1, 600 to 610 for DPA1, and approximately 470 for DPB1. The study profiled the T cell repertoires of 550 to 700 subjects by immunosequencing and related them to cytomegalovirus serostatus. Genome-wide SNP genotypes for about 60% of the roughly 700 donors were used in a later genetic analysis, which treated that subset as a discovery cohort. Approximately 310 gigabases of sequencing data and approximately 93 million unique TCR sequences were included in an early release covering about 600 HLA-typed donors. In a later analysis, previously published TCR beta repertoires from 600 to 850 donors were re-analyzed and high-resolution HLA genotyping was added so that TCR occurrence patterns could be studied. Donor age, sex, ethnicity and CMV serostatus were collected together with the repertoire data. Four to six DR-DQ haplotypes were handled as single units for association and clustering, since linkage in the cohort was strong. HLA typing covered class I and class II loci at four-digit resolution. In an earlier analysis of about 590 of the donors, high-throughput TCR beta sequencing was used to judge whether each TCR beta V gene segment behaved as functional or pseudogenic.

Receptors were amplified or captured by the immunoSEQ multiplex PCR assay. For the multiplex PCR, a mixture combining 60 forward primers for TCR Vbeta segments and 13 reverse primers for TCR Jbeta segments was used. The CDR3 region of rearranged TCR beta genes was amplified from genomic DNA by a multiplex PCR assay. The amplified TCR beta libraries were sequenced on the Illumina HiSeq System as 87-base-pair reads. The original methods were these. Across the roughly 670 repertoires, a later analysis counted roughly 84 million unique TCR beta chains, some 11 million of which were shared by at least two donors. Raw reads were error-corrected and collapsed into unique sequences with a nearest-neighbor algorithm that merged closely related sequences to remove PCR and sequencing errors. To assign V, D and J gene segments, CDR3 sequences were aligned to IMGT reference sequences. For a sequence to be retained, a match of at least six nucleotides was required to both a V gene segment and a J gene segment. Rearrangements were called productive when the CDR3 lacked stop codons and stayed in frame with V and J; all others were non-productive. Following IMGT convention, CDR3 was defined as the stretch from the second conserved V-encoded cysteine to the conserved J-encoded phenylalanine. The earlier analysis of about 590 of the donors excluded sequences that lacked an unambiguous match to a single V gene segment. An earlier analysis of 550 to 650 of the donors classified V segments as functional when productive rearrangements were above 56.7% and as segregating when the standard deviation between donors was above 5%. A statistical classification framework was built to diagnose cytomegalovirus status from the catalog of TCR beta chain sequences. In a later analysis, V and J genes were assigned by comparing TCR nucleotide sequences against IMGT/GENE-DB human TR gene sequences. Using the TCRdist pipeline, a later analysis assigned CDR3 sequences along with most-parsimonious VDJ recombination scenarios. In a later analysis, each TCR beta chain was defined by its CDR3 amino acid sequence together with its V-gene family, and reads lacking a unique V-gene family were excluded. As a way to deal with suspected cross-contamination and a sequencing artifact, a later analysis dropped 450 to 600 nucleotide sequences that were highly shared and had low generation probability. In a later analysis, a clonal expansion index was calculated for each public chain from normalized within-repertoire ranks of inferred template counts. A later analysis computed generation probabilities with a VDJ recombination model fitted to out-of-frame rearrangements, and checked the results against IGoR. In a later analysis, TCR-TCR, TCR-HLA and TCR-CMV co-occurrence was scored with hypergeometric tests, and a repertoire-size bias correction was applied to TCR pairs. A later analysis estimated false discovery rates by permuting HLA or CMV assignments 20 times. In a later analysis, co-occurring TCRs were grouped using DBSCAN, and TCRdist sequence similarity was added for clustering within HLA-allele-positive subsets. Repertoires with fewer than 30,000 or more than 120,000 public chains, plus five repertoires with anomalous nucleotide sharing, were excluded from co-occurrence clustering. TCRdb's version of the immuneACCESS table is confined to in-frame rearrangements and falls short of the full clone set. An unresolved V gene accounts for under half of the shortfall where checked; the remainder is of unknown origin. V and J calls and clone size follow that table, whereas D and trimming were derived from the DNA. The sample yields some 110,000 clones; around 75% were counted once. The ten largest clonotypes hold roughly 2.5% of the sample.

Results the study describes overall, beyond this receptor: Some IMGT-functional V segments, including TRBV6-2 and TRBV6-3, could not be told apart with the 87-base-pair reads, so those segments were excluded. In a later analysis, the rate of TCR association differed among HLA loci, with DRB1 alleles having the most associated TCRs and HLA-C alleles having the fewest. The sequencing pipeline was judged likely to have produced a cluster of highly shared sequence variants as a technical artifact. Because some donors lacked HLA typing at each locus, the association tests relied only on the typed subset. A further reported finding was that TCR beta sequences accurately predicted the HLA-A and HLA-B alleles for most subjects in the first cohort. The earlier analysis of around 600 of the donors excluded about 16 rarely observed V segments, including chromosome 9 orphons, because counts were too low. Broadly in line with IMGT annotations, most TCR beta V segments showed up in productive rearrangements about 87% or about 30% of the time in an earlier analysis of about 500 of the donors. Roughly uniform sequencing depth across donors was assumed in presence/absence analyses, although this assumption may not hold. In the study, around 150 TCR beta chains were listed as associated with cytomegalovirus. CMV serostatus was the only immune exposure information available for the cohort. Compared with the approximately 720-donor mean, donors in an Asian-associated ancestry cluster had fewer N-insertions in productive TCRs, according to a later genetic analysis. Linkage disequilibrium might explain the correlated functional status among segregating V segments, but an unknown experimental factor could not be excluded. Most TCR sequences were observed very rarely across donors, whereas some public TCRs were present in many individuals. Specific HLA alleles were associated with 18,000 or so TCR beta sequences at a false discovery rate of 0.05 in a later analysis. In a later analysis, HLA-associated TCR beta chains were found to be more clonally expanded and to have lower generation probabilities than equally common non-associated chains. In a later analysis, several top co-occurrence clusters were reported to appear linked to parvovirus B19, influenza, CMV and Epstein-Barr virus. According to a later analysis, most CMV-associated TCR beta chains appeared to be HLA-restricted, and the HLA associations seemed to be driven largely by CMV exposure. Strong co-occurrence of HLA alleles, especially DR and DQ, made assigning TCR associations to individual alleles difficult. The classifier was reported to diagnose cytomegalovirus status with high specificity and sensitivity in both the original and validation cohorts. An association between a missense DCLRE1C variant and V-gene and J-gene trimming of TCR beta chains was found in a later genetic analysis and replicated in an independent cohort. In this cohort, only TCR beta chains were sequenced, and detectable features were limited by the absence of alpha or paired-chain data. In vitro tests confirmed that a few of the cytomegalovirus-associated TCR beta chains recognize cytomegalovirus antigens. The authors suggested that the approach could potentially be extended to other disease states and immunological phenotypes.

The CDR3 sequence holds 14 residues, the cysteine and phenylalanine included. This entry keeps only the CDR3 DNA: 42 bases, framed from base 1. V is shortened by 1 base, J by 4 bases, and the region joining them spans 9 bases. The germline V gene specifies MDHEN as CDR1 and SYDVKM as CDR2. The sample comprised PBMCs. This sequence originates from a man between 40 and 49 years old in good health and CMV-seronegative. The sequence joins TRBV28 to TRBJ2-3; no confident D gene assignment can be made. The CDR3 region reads CASSLSLVADTQYF. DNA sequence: TGTGCCAGCAGTTTATCGCTAGTCGCAGATACGCAGTATTTT.